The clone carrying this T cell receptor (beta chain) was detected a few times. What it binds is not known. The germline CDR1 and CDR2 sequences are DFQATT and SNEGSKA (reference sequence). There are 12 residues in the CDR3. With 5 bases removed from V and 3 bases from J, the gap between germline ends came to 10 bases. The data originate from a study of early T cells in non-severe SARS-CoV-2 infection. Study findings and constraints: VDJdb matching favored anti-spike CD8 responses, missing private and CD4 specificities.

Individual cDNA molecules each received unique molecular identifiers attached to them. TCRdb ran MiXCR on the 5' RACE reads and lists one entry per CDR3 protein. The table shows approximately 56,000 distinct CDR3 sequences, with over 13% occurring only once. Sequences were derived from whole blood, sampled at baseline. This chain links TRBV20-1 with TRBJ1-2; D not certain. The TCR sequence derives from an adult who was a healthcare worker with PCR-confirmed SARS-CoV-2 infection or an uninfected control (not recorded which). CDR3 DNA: TGCAGTGCTTTAAAGACGGACTATGGCTACACCTTC. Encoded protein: CSALKTDYGYTF.